The 21 T cell receptor beta chains below all came from one sample that was sequenced in a study of shared clonotypes between healthy human individuals. Here immunoSEQ multiplex PCR was the method, and the copy in TCRdb shows in-frame clones only, minus some. The profile shows 2.3 million or so clones, approximately 93% of them singletons. Sequenced input: naive CD4+ T cells from PBMCs. As for subset: CD45RA+ positively selected. These receptors were taken from a man younger than 35 in good health. Some clones in this sample may be carry-over from other donors' samples.

This clone has only one observation. V gene TRBV14 combines with J gene TRBJ2-1; 8 bases are shared with TRBD1. CDR1 and CDR2 (germline): SGHDN, FVKESK. There are 16 residues in the CDR3. With V trimmed by 1 base and J by 0 bases, 2 bases remained unmatched. The CDR3 sequence: CASSQGTGPSYNEQFF. CDR3 bases: TGTGCCAGCAGCCAAGGGACAGGGCCCTCCTACAATGAGCAGTTCTTC.

Comments on this clone: At one end, the junction sequence differs from germline, possibly due to a read error. The chain uses TRBV5-1 and TRBJ2-5; D gene uncertain. Germline CDR1 and CDR2: SGHRS and YFSETQ. CDR3 length: 12 amino acids. CDR3 DNA sequence: TGCGCCAGCAGCCCCTTCGGAGAGGCCCAGTACTTC. Translating it yields CASSPFGEAQYF.

This rearrangement joins TRBV30 to TRBJ2-1; D perhaps matches TRBD2 (6 bases). The CDR3 covers 13 residues. Germline assignment: CDR1 GTSNPN and CDR2 SVGIG (reference sequence). V lost 1 base and J lost 5, with 9 bases in between. This CDR3 is CAWSAGVHNEQFF. For the CDR3, the DNA is TGTGCCTGGAGTGCGGGAGTCCACAATGAGCAGTTCTTC. Combining the CDR3 with reference TRBV30 and TRBJ2-1 gives the whole variable domain SQTIHQWPATLVQPVGSPLSLECTVEGTSNPNLYWYRQAAGRGLQLLFYSVGIGQISSEVPQNLSASRPQDRQFILSSKKLLLSDSGFYLCAWSAGVHNEQFFGPGTRLTVL.

The rearrangement uses TRBV5-1 and TRBJ2-5, with 9 bases fitting TRBD1. Trimming cost V 0 bases and J 1 base; bases outside gene matches: 1. The germline V gene has CDR1 SGHRS and CDR2 YFSETQ. CDR3 size: 15 residues. CDR3 bases: TGCGCCAGCAGCTTGGAGACAGGGGGCCAAGAGACCCAGTACTTC. Protein product: CASSLETGGQETQYF.

In nucleotides, the CDR3 is TGTGCCAGCAGCCCAATGTTGGGCACAGATACGCAGTATTTT. Amino acids: CASSPMLGTDTQYF. V gene TRBV5-8 combines with J gene TRBJ2-3; D not certain. With 4 bases removed from V and 1 base from J, the gap between germline ends came to 10 bases. The germline CDR1 and CDR2 sequences are SGHTS and YDEGEE. The CDR3 covers 14 residues.

CDR3 residues: CASSIQGASYNEQFF. CDR3 sequence (DNA): TGTGCCAGTAGTATTCAGGGGGCCTCCTACAATGAGCAGTTCTTC. The V and J genes are TRBV19 and TRBJ2-1; 8 nucleotides line up with TRBD1. Trimming took 3 bases from V and 0 from J; bases not matched to a gene: 1. The CDR3 is 15 residues long. In germline, CDR1 is LNHDA, CDR2 SQIVND (reference sequence).

The chain combines TRBV6-5 with TRBJ1-1; D gene ambiguous. V was cut by 6 bases and J by 3 bases, with 11 bases left in between. CDR3 length: 13 amino acids. CDR1 MNHEY and CDR2 SVGAGI come from the germline V gene. CDR3 sequence: CASSSLVDTEAFF. The CDR3 DNA reads TGTGCCAGCAGCTCCCTTGTAGACACTGAAGCTTTCTTT.

The count of this clone is one. The V call is TRBV6-4, the J call TRBJ2-7; 8 positions agree with TRBD1. CDR3 length: 15 residues. V was pared by 10 bases and J by 6 bases, with 17 bases of the junction left unmatched. In germline, CDR1 is MRHNA, CDR2 SNTAGT. This chain's CDR3 is CAIAPDRVVYGEQYF. CDR3 DNA: TGTGCCATCGCCCCGGACAGGGTGGTATATGGCGAGCAGTACTTC.

The chain couples TRBV11-2 to TRBJ2-7; 8 bases map to TRBD2. Germline V gene data show CDR1 as SGHAT and CDR2 as FQNNGV. CDR3 length equals 14 residues. V lost 5 bases to trimming and J lost 2 bases; unmatched junction nucleotides: 5. The CDR3 region is CASSPSGRPYEQYF. The CDR3 coding sequence is TGTGCCAGCAGCCCCAGCGGGAGACCCTACGAGCAGTACTTC.

The chain links TRBV5-5 to TRBJ1-2, with 8 bases matching TRBD1. Germline V gives CDR1 SGHKS, CDR2 YYEKEE (reference sequence). With V trimmed by 4 bases and J by 4 bases, 3 bases remained unmatched. The CDR3 contains 13 residues. In DNA form, the CDR3 reads TGTGCCAGCAGCATCAGGGGGCCCTATGGCTACACCTTC. Its translation is CASSIRGPYGYTF.

The CDR3 sequence: CASSNKQGARNTEAFF. In DNA form, the CDR3 reads TGTGCCAGCAGTAACAAACAGGGGGCTAGGAACACTGAAGCTTTCTTT. The gene calls are TRBV6-6 and TRBJ1-1; TRBD1 agrees at 9 bases. Looked up from germline, CDR1 is MNHNY and CDR2 is SVGAGI (reference sequence). V shed 5 bases, J shed 1 base, and the junction held 8 bases outside the gene matches. This CDR3 contains 16 residues.

This clone was counted a few times. This rearrangement joins TRBV2 to TRBJ1-5; a possible D gene is TRBD1 (6 bases). Trimming took 7 bases from V and 2 from J, leaving 18 bases between them. The length of the CDR3 is 16 residues. Germline V gene sequence: CDR1 SNHLY, CDR2 FYNNEI. The CDR3 spells CASTLNRAGGNQPQHF. The CDR3 DNA is TGTGCCAGCACGCTTAACAGGGCCGGTGGCAATCAGCCCCAGCATTTT.

The CDR3 nucleotides read TGTGCCTGGATTAGGTCCCTGAGGGAATATGGCTACACCTTC. Protein sequence: CAWIRSLREYGYTF. The chain joins TRBV30 to TRBJ1-2, with D unresolved. Germline V gives CDR1 GTSNPN, CDR2 SVGIG (reference sequence). This CDR3 has 14 residues. Trimming removed 4 bases at V and 5 bases at J, with 17 bases between. The full variable domain, rest sourced from reference TRBV30 and TRBJ1-2, is SQTIHQWPATLVQPVGSPLSLECTVEGTSNPNLYWYRQAAGRGLQLLFYSVGIGQISSEVPQNLSASRPQDRQFILSSKKLLLSDSGFYLCAWIRSLREYGYTFGSGTRLTVV.

The chain has TRBV4-1 and TRBJ2-7, with D uncertain. Deletions cut 1 base from V and 2 bases from J, with 3 bases between. Germline V gives CDR1 MGHRA, CDR2 YSYEKL. The CDR3 has 12 residues. The CDR3 nucleotides read TGCGCCAGCAGCCAAGTGGCCTACGAGCAGTACTTC. It translates to CASSQVAYEQYF.

The chain couples TRBV5-4 to TRBJ1-4, with D hard to call. V was trimmed by 3 bases and J by 7 bases, leaving 10 bases between them. Germline V gene lookup returns CDR1 SGHNT and CDR2 YYREEE (reference sequence). The CDR3 consists of 13 residues. The chain's CDR3 is CASSSGISEKLFF. The CDR3 bases are TGTGCCAGCAGCTCAGGAATTTCTGAAAAACTGTTTTTT.

This chain joins TRBV11-3 and TRBJ1-1; D is undetermined. V was pared by 5 bases and J by 4 bases, with 11 bases between. The CDR3 spans 13 residues. The germline CDR1 and CDR2 sequences are SGHNT and YENEEA. This chain's CDR3 is CASSRTRRTEAFF. CDR3 nucleotides: TGTGCCAGCAGCCGTACAAGGCGCACTGAAGCTTTCTTT.

The chain links TRBV10-3 to TRBJ2-5; no reliable D call. The CDR3 spans 14 residues. Germline V CDR1 and CDR2: ENHRY, SYGVKD. Trimming removed 2 bases from V and 1 base from J, with 8 bases in between. This CDR3 reads CAISEPPIQETQYF. The CDR3, as DNA: TGTGCCATCAGTGAGCCGCCTATCCAAGAGACCCAGTACTTC.

In nucleotides, the CDR3 is TGTGCCAGCAGGCTCGCGAACACTGAAGCTTTCTTT. As protein: CASRLANTEAFF. The chain joins TRBV28 to TRBJ1-1; no clear D. The CDR3 consists of 12 residues. In germline, CDR1 is MDHEN, CDR2 SYDVKM. Trimming left V 6 bases short and J 1 base short, with 6 bases between. Drawing the rest from reference TRBV28 and TRBJ1-1, the complete variable domain is DVKVTQSSRYLVKRTGEKVFLECVQDMDHENMFWYRQDPGLGLRLIYFSYDVKMKEKGDIPEGYSVSREKKERFSLILESASTNQTSMYLCASRLANTEAFFGQGTRLTVV.

This rearrangement joins TRBV4-2 to TRBJ2-7, with a possible D match to TRBD1 (5 bases). The CDR3 has 17 residues. V lost 4 bases and J 0 bases, leaving 19 bases between the germline ends. CDR1 LGHNA and CDR2 YNFKEQ come from the germline V gene. CDR3 sequence (DNA): TGTGCCAGCAGCCTCTCCCCCGGACAAAACCCCTCCTACGAGCAGTACTTC. Its protein product is CASSLSPGQNPSYEQYF.

On this clone itself: The same CDR3 can be traced to other DNA sequences in this sample. The chain combines TRBV28 with TRBJ2-7, with D perhaps being TRBD1 or TRBD2 (6 bases each). From germline, CDR1 is MDHEN and CDR2 SYDVKM. The ends were cut back, 10 bases at V and 5 bases at J, with 18 bases in the middle. The CDR3 sequence is 13 residues long. Here the CDR3 DNA reads TGTGCCACCAGAGACCGGGGGCGCAACGAGCAGTACTTC. It specifies CATRDRGRNEQYF.

This chain joins TRBV7-3 and TRBJ1-4; D is perhaps TRBD1 (5 bases). V was cut by 5 bases and J by 3 bases, with 16 bases left in between. The CDR3 totals 16 residues. Germline V lookup: CDR1 SGHTA, CDR2 FQGTGA. The DNA of the CDR3 is TGTGCCAGCAGCCCCTGGGGCAGGGAACCTAATGAAAAACTGTTTTTT. Encoded protein: CASSPWGREPNEKLFF.